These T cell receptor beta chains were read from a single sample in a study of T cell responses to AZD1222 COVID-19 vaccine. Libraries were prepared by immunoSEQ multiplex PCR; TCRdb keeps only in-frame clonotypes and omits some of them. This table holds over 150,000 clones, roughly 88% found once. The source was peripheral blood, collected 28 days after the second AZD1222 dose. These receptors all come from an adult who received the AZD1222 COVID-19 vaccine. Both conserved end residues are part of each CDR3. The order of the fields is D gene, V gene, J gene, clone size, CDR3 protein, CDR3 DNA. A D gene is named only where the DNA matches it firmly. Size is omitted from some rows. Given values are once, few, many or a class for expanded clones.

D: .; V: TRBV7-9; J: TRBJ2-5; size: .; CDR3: CASSFAPLAQYF; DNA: TGTGCCAGCAGCTTCGCCCCGTTGGCCCAGTACTTC
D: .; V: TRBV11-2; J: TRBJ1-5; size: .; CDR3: CASSLLGNQPQHF; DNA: TGTGCCAGCAGCTTGCTGGGCAATCAGCCCCAGCATTTT
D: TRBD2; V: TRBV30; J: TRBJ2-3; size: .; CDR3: CAWTLGGATDTQYF; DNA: TGTGCCTGGACCCTCGGGGGGGCCACAGATACGCAGTATTTT
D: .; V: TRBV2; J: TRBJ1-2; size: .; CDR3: CASRAVGLYYGYTF; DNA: TGTGCCAGCAGAGCAGTGGGGCTTTACTATGGCTACACCTTC
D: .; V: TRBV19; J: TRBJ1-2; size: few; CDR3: CASSIPTASINYGYTF; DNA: TGTGCCAGTAGTATCCCGACAGCGTCCATTAACTATGGCTACACCTTC
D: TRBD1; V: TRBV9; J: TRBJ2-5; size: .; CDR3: CASSVGGQGAIGETQYF; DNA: TGTGCCAGCAGCGTAGGAGGACAGGGGGCTATTGGGGAGACCCAGTACTTC
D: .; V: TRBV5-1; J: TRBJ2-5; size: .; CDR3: CASSLGPADPQETQYF; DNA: TGCGCCAGCAGCTTGGGTCCGGCAGACCCACAAGAGACCCAGTACTTC
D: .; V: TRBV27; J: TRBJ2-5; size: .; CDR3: CASSLREWGETQYF; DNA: TGTGCCAGCAGTTTGAGGGAATGGGGAGAGACCCAGTACTTC
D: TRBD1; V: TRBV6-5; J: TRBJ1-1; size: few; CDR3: CASSYRGQGDTEAFF; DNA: TGTGCCAGCAGTTACAGGGGACAGGGAGACACTGAAGCTTTCTTT
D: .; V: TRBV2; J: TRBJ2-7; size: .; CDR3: CASSEMTYEQYF; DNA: TGTGCCAGCAGTGAAATGACCTACGAGCAGTACTTC
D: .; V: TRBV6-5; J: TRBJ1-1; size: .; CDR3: CASGEVVNTEAFF; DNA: TGTGCCAGCGGGGAGGTGGTGAACACTGAAGCTTTCTTT
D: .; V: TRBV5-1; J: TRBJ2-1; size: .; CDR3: CASSLASGVGNEQFF; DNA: TGCGCCAGCAGCTTGGCCTCCGGGGTAGGGAATGAGCAGTTCTTC
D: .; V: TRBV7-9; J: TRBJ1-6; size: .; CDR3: CASSLAGTRGDSPLHF; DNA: TGTGCCAGCAGCTTAGCCGGGACCAGGGGAGATTCACCCCTCCACTTT
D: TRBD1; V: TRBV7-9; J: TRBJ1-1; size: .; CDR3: CASSRRDSMNTEAFF; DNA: TGTGCCAGCAGCCGGAGGGACAGCATGAACACTGAAGCTTTCTTT
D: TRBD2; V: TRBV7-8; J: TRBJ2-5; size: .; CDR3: CASSFSGGETQYF; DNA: TGTGCCAGCAGCTTTAGCGGGGGAGAGACCCAGTACTTC